What follows are 18 T cell receptor beta chains derived from one specimen sequenced in a study of CD8+CD57+ T cells in acquired aplastic anemia (dated by TCRdb to 2016 to 2019). These reads were obtained on an Illumina HiSeq 2000. Genomic DNA served as template for TCR beta VDJ combination and CDR3 sequence profiling. The raw public data were reprocessed by TCRdb itself: fastp quality trimming at Q25, MiXCR clonotype calling, in-frame beta chains only. Rows with one shared CDR3 protein collapse into an entry with the most common genes and DNA. The sample table records around 200,000 distinct CDR3 sequences; roughly half of these occur just once. The leading ten clones occupy 15% to 20% of the sample. Material: sorted CD4+, CD8+, or CD8+CD57+ T cells (not recorded which) from PBMCs. These receptors were collected from a human donor in good health, serving as a control.

V is TRBV5-4 and J is TRBJ2-5; tentatively, D is TRBD1 or TRBD2 (5 bases each). CDR1 SGHNT and CDR2 YYREEE come from the germline V gene (reference sequence). Trimming cost V 3 bases and J 1 base, with 16 bases left between them. This CDR3 region has 16 residues. Written as DNA, the CDR3 is TGTGCCAGCAGCTCGACACGGGGACGGGGCCAAGAGACCCAGTACTTC. This translates into CASSSTRGRGQETQYF.

J is TRBJ2-6 and V is TRBV25-1, with D perhaps being TRBD1 or TRBD2 (5 bases each). There are 14 residues in the CDR3. Per the germline V gene, CDR1 is MGHDK and CDR2 is SYGVNS. The V gene lost 6 bases and the J gene lost 2 bases, with 8 bases spanning the gap. The CDR3 protein is CASSRDAGANVLTF. The DNA of the CDR3 is TGTGCCAGCAGCCGGGACGCTGGGGCCAACGTCCTGACTTTC.

The gene calls are TRBV7-9 and TRBJ1-4, with a tentative D call TRBD1 (5 bases). Germline CDR1 and CDR2: SEHNR and FQNEAQ (reference sequence). Trimming removed 0 bases at V and 8 bases at J, with 7 bases between. The CDR3 runs to 13 residues. CDR3 nucleotide sequence: TGTGCCAGCAGCTTAGCAGGGGTGGAAAAACTGTTTTTT. Protein sequence: CASSLAGVEKLFF.

This clonotype was counted a few times. The rearrangement links TRBV20-1 to TRBJ2-1; 10 bases agree with TRBD2. Germline V gene sequence: CDR1 DFQATT, CDR2 SNEGSKA (reference sequence). The CDR3 contains 16 residues. J gave up 0 bases and V 2 bases, and 4 bases lay outside the gene matches. CDR3 coding DNA: TGCAGTGCTAGACAGGGACTAGCGTTCTCCTACAATGAGCAGTTCTTC. Translation gives CSARQGLAFSYNEQFF.

The gene calls are TRBV20-1 and TRBJ2-5; no firm D call. CDR1 is DFQATT, CDR2 SNEGSKA, per germline (reference sequence). This CDR3 is 12 amino acids long. Trimming took 4 bases from V and 1 from J, leaving 7 bases between them. The CDR3 nucleotides are TGCAGTGCTATGCAGGCCCAAGAGACCCAGTACTTC. It encodes CSAMQAQETQYF.

Comments on this clonotype: A much larger clone lies a single base off, so this may be a read error. The V and J genes are TRBV10-3 and TRBJ2-7; D possibly corresponds to TRBD2 (7 bases). Between the trimmed V and J ends, which lost 10 bases and 6 bases, there was a span of 19 bases. Germline CDR1 and CDR2: ENHRY and SYGVKD. The CDR3 loop spans 13 amino acids. CDR3 DNA: TGTGCCAGCAATGAAGGGGGGGGAACCGAGCAGTACTTC. Protein product: CASNEGGGTEQYF.

The sample holds many counts of this clonotype. This chain connects TRBV5-1 to TRBJ1-2; 7 bases map to TRBD1. The CDR3 consists of 16 residues. The J segment lost 6 bases and the V segment lost 2 bases, leaving 13 bases of the junction unmatched. CDR1 is SGHRS and CDR2 is YFSETQ in the germline V gene. CDR3: CASSFLQGEGENGYTF. Written as DNA, the CDR3 is TGCGCCAGCAGCTTTCTCCAGGGGGAAGGGGAAAATGGCTACACCTTC.

This clonotype was found once. CDR3 sequence (DNA): TGTGCCAGCACGGCTAGCCAGGAGACCCAGTACTTC. This sequence encodes CASTASQETQYF. The chain recombines TRBV12-3 or TRBV12-4 with TRBJ2-5; D may be TRBD2 (5 bases). The CDR3 is 12 amino acids. V was pared by 7 bases and J by 5 bases, with 11 bases between.

The chain joins TRBV5-1 to TRBJ1-2; TRBD1 matches at 8 bases. V lost 7 bases, J lost 0 bases, and 5 bases stayed unmatched. The CDR3 runs to 14 residues. Germline CDR1 SGHRS, CDR2 YFSETQ. The CDR3 sequence is CASPRTGPNYGYTF. The CDR3 bases are TGCGCCAGCCCCCGGACAGGGCCTAACTATGGCTACACCTTC.

The chain links TRBV7-8 to TRBJ2-1; possibly TRBD2 for D (5 bases). The CDR3 loop spans 13 amino acids. V was cut by 4 bases and J by 13 bases, with 17 bases left in between. Germline V gene lookup returns CDR1 SGHVS and CDR2 FQNEAQ. The CDR3 protein is CASSSGVTGGQFF. CDR3 nucleotides: TGTGCCAGCAGCTCCGGGGTTACGGGTGGACAGTTCTTC.

The sample holds many counts of this clonotype. This rearrangement joins TRBV12-3 or TRBV12-4 to TRBJ1-1; perhaps TRBD1 as D (6 bases). This CDR3 contains 12 residues. Deletions cut 6 bases from V and 4 bases from J, with 9 bases between. The CDR3 reads CASRRQVTEAFF. CDR3 bases: TGTGCCAGCAGGCGACAGGTCACTGAAGCTTTCTTT.

The V and J genes are TRBV2 and TRBJ1-5, with 7 bases identical to TRBD1. The CDR3 is 14 amino acids. The trim removed 4 bases at V and 6 bases at J, leaving 6 bases unmatched. CDR1 is SNHLY and CDR2 is FYNNEI in the germline V gene. CDR3: CASSGATGSQPQHF. The CDR3 nucleotides read TGTGCCAGCAGTGGAGCGACAGGGAGTCAGCCCCAGCATTTT.

The chain couples TRBV9 to TRBJ2-5, with D uncertain. From germline, CDR1 is SGDLS and CDR2 YYNGEE. The CDR3 consists of 13 residues. Trimming shortened V by 4 bases and J by 5 bases, and 12 bases separated the two germline ends. CDR3 in amino acids: CASSPDLWETQYF. In DNA, the CDR3 is TGTGCCAGCAGCCCCGACCTTTGGGAGACCCAGTACTTC. The variable domain in full, completed from reference TRBV9 and TRBJ2-5, reads DSGVTQTPKHLITATGQRVTLRCSPRSGDLSVYWYQQSLDQGLQFLIQYYNGEERAKGNILERFSAQQFPDLHSELNLSSLELGDSALYFCASSPDLWETQYFGPGTRLLVL.

This clonotype was counted a few times. V is TRBV20-1 and J is TRBJ1-1, with unresolved D. V lost 1 base to trimming and J lost 1 base, with 10 bases between them. The CDR3 consists of 14 residues. Germline V gives CDR1 DFQATT, CDR2 SNEGSKA (reference sequence). For the CDR3, the DNA is TGCAGTGCTAGAGGTCCGGTGGCGAACACTGAAGCTTTCTTT. Translating gives CSARGPVANTEAFF.

At least ten counts were recorded for this clonotype. V usage is TRBV7-2 and J usage is TRBJ2-4; 14 nucleotides align to TRBD2. The V and J ends lost 2 bases and 0 bases, in that order; junction bases with no gene match: 6. The germline V gene encodes CDR1 SGHTA and CDR2 FQGNSA. The CDR3 is 19 residues long. CDR3: CASSLFSGLAGVAKNIQYF. CDR3 coding DNA: TGTGCCAGCAGCTTATTTTCGGGACTAGCGGGGGTAGCCAAAAACATTCAGTACTTC.

This chain connects TRBV10-1 to TRBJ1-5; D uncertain. CDR1 and CDR2 from the germline V gene are WNHNN and SYGVQD (reference sequence). The CDR3 consists of 16 residues. V dropped 8 bases and J dropped 0 bases, with 17 bases sitting between them. The CDR3 coding sequence is TGCGCCAGCCACCCGAACAGACCGTATAGCAATCAGCCCCAGCATTTT. It translates to CASHPNRPYSNQPQHF.

This chain connects TRBV10-3 to TRBJ1-2; D is unresolved. Trimming took off 3 bases at V and 1 base at J, with 12 bases between the two ends. The CDR3 spans 15 residues. The germline V gene has CDR1 ENHRY and CDR2 SYGVKD. The CDR3: CAISDGAVGNYGYTF. The CDR3 region has the DNA TGTGCCATCAGTGATGGCGCGGTGGGTAACTATGGCTACACCTTC.

In its sample, this clonotype was seen once. As the CDR3 is not closed by the conserved phenylalanine or tryptophan, this likely results from a read error. No DNA is shown, since the ends of the CDR3 on it are uncertain; the CDR3 is the one TCRdb lists. The chain is built from TRBV12-3 or TRBV12-4 and TRBJ2-7. The CDR3 is 15 residues long, counting both termini. CDR3 in amino acids: CASSFIAGISYEQTP.